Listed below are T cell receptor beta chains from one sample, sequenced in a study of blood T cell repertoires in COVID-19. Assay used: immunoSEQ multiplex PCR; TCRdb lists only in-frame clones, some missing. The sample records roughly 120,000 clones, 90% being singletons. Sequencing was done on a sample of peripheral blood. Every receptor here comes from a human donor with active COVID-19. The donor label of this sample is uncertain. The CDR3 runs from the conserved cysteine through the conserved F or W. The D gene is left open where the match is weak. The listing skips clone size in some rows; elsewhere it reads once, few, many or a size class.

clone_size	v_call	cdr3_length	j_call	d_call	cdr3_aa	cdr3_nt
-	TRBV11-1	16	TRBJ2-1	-	CASSRLMGGIYNEQFF	TGTGCCAGCAGCCGACTCATGGGCGGGATATACAATGAGCAGTTCTTC
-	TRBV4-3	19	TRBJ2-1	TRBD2	CASSQEERGAGGLLNEQFF	TGCGCCAGCAGCCAAGAAGAAAGGGGAGCGGGGGGCCTCCTCAATGAGCAGTTCTTC
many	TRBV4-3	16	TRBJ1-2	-	CASSQDSGSDNDGYTF	TGCGCCAGCAGCCAAGATTCAGGGTCCGACAACGATGGCTACACCTTC
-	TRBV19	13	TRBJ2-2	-	CASSEQGIGELFF	TGTGCCAGTAGCGAGCAGGGTATCGGGGAGCTGTTTTTT
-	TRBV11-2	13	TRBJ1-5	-	CASSLSGVQPQHF	TGTGCCAGCAGCTTGTCGGGGGTTCAGCCCCAGCATTTT
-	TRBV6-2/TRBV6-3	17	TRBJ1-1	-	CASSYGISGGLNTEAFF	TGTGCCAGCAGTTACGGGATCTCGGGAGGTTTGAACACTGAAGCTTTCTTT
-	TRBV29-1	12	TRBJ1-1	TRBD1	CSAGQGRTEAFF	TGCAGCGCGGGACAGGGGAGAACTGAAGCTTTCTTT
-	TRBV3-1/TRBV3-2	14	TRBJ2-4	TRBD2	CASSSTSAGNIQYF	TGTGCCAGCAGCTCGACTAGCGCCGGGAACATTCAGTACTTC
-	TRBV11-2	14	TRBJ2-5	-	CASSALTGQETQYF	TGTGCCAGCAGCGCCCTGACAGGACAAGAGACCCAGTACTTC
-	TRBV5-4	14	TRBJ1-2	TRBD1	CASSLDRGEGGYTF	TGTGCCAGCAGCTTGGACAGGGGGGAGGGTGGCTACACCTTC
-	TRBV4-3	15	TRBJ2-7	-	CASSQDPRSSYEQYF	TGCGCCAGCAGCCAAGACCCGCGGAGCTCCTACGAGCAGTACTTC
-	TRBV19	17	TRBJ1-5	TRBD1	CASTNPGQGRGNQPQHF	TGTGCCAGTACCAACCCGGGACAGGGGAGGGGCAATCAGCCCCAGCATTTT
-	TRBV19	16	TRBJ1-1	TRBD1	CASSRQGPPQNTEAFF	TGTGCCAGTAGTAGACAGGGTCCCCCTCAGAACACTGAAGCTTTCTTT
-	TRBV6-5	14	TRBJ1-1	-	CASSRVRGNTEAFF	TGTGCCAGCAGTCGCGTCAGGGGGAACACTGAAGCTTTCTTT
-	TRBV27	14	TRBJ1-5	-	CASIGGLGNQPQHF	TGTGCCAGCATCGGCGGACTGGGCAATCAGCCCCAGCATTTT
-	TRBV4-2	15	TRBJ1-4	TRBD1	CASSQSDRGYEKLFF	TGTGCCAGCAGCCAATCCGACAGGGGGTATGAAAAACTGTTTTTT
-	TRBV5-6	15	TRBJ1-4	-	CASSLYDRPAEKLFF	TGTGCCAGCAGCTTGTATGACAGGCCGGCTGAAAAACTGTTTTTT
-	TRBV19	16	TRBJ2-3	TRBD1	CASSILQGAGTDTQYF	TGTGCCAGTAGTATACTACAGGGGGCTGGCACAGATACGCAGTATTTT
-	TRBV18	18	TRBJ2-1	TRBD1	CASSPPRDRGSLYNEQFF	TGTGCCAGCTCACCACCCCGGGACAGGGGTTCGCTTTACAATGAGCAGTTCTTC
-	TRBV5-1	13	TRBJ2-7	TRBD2	CASSLREGYEQYF	TGCGCCAGCAGCCTTCGGGAGGGGTACGAGCAGTACTTC
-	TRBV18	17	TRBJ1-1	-	CASSPGPGGRGHTEAFF	TGTGCCAGCTCACCCGGGCCAGGAGGCAGGGGACACACTGAAGCTTTCTTT
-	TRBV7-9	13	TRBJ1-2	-	CASSPPGIYGYTF	TGTGCCAGCAGCCCCCCCGGGATCTATGGCTACACCTTC
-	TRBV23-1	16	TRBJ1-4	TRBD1	CASSPNPGQFDEKLFF	TGCGCCAGCAGTCCCAATCCGGGACAGTTTGATGAAAAACTGTTTTTT
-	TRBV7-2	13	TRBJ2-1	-	CASSPTRLSEQFF	TGTGCCAGCAGTCCGACACGTCTGAGTGAGCAGTTCTTC
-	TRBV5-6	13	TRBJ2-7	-	CASSSDRSYEQYF	TGTGCCAGCAGCTCGGACAGATCCTACGAGCAGTACTTC
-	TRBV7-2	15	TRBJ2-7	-	CASSINSRQSYEQYF	TGTGCCAGCAGCATCAACTCTAGACAGTCCTACGAGCAGTACTTC
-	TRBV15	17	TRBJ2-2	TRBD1	CATSRDGQGAVTGELFF	TGTGCCACCAGCAGAGATGGCCAGGGGGCGGTCACCGGGGAGCTGTTTTTT
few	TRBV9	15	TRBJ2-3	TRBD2	CASSALAGGGDTQYF	TGTGCCAGCAGCGCACTAGCGGGGGGAGGAGATACGCAGTATTTT
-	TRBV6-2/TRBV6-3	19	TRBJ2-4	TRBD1	CASSYNPGQGALGKNIQYF	TGTGCCAGCAGTTACAACCCGGGACAGGGGGCGCTTGGCAAAAACATTCAGTACTTC
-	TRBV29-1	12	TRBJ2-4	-	CSLGQAKNIQYF	TGCAGCCTCGGTCAAGCCAAAAACATTCAGTACTTC
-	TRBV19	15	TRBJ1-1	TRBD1	CASRGQGKWNTEAFF	TGTGCCAGTAGGGGACAGGGGAAGTGGAACACTGAAGCTTTCTTT
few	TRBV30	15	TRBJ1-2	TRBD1	CAWVEFTGAFNGYTF	TGTGCCTGGGTCGAATTTACAGGGGCTTTTAATGGCTACACCTTC
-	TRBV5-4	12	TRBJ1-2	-	CASSLTDYGYTF	TGTGCCAGCAGCTTGACGGACTATGGCTACACCTTC
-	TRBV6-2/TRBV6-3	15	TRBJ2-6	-	CASSKANPGANVLTF	TGTGCCAGCAGCAAAGCCAACCCTGGGGCCAACGTCCTGACTTTC
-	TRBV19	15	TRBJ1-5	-	CASSIQRNSNQPQHF	TGTGCCAGTAGTATCCAGAGGAATAGCAATCAGCCCCAGCATTTT
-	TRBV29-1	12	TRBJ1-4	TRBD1	CSVKQGMGKLFF	TGCAGCGTTAAACAGGGGATGGGAAAACTGTTTTTT
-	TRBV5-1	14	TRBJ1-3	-	CASSPGQLGNTIYF	TGCGCCAGCAGCCCGGGACAACTTGGAAACACCATATATTTT